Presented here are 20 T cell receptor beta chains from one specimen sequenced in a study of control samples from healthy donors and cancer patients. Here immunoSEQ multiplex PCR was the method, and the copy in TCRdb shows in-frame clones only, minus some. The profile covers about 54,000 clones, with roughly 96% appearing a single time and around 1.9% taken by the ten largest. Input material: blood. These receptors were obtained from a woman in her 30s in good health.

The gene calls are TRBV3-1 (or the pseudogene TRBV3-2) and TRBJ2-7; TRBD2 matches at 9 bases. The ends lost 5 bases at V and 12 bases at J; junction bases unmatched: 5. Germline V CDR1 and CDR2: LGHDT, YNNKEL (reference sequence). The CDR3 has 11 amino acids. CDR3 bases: TGTGCCAGCAGCTCCCAGCGGGAGGTGTACTTC. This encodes CASSSQREVYF.

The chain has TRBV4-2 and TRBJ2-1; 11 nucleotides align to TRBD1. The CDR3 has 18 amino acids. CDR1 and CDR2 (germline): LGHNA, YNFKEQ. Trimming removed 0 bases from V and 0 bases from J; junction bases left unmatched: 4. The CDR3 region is CASSQDGTGGSSYNEQFF. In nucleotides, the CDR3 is TGTGCCAGCAGCCAAGATGGGACAGGGGGGAGCTCCTACAATGAGCAGTTCTTC.

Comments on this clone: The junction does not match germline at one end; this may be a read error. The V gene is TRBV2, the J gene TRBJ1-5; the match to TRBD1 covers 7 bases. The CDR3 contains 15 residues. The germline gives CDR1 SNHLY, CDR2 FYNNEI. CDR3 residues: CAGSVAQGRDQPQHF. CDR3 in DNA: TGTGCCGGCAGTGTTGCACAGGGGAGGGATCAGCCCCAGCATTTT.

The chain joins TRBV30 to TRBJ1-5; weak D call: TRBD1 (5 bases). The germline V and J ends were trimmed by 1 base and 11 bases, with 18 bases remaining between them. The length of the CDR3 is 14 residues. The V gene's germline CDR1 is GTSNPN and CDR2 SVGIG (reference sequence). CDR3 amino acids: CAWSAGADGRAQHF. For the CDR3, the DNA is TGTGCCTGGAGTGCTGGAGCGGACGGCAGGGCCCAGCATTTT.

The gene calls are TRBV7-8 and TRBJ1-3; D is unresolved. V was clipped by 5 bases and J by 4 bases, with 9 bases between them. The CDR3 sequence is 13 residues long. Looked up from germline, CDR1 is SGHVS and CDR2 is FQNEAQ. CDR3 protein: CASSPNSGNTIYF. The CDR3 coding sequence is TGTGCCAGCAGCCCTAACTCCGGAAACACCATATATTTT. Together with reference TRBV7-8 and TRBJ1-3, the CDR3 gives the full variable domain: GAGVSQSPRYKVAKRGQDVALRCDPISGHVSLFWYQQALGQGPEFLTYFQNEAQLDKSGLPSDRFFAERPEGSVSTLKIQRTQQEDSAVYLCASSPNSGNTIYFGEGSWLTVV.

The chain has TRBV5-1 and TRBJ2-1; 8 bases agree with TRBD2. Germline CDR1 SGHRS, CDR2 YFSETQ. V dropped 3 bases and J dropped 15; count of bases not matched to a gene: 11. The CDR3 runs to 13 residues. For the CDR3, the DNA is TGCGCCAGCAGCTGGGAAACCGGGACTAGTCTGTTCTTC. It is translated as CASSWETGTSLFF. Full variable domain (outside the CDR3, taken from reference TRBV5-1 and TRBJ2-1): KAGVTQTPRYLIKTRGQQVTLSCSPISGHRSVSWYQQTPGQGLQFLFEYFSETQRNKGNFPGRFSGRQFSNSRSEMNVSTLELGDSALYLCASSWETGTSLFFGPGTRLTVL.

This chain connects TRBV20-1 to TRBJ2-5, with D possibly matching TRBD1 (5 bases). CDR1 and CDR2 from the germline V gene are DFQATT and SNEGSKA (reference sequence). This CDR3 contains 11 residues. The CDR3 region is CGIGARETQYF. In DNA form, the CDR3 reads TGCGGAATAGGGGCCCGCGAGACCCAGTACTTC.

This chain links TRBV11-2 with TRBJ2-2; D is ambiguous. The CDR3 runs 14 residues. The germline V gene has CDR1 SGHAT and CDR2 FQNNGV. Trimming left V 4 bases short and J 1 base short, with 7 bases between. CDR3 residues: CASSSDRNTGELFF. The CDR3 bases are TGTGCCAGCAGCTCAGATAGGAACACCGGGGAGCTGTTTTTT.

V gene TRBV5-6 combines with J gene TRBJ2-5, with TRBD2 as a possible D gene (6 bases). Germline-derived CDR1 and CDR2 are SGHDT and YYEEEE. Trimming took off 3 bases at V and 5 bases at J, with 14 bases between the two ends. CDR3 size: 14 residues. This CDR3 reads CASSSGDWFETQYF. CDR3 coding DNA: TGTGCCAGCAGCTCGGGGGACTGGTTCGAGACCCAGTACTTC.

The chain's CDR3 is CASSIPSGETQYF. As DNA, the CDR3 is TGTGCCAGTAGTATTCCTAGCGGAGAGACCCAGTACTTC. The rearrangement joins TRBV19 to TRBJ2-5; TRBD2 aligns across 7 bases. Trimming at V came to 3 bases and at J to 4 bases, leaving 2 bases not matched to a gene. Germline assignment: CDR1 LNHDA and CDR2 SQIVND (reference sequence). This CDR3 comprises 13 residues.

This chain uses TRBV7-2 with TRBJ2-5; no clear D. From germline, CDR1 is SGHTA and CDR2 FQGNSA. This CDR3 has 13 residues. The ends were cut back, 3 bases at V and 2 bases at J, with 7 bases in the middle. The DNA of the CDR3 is TGTGCCAGCAGCTTTATAAGGCAAGAGACCCAGTACTTC. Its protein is CASSFIRQETQYF. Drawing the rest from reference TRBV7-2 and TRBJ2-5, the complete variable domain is GAGVSQSPSNKVTEKGKDVELRCDPISGHTALYWYRQSLGQGLEFLIYFQGNSAPDKSGLPSDRFSAERTGGSVSTLTIQRTQQEDSAVYLCASSFIRQETQYFGPGTRLLVL.

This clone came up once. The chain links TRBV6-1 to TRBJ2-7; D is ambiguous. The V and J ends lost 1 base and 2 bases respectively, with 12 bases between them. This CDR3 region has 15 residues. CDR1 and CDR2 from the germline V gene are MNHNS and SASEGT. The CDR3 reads CASSEDVGLAYEQYF. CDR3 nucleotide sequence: TGTGCCAGCAGTGAAGACGTCGGGTTAGCCTACGAGCAGTACTTC.

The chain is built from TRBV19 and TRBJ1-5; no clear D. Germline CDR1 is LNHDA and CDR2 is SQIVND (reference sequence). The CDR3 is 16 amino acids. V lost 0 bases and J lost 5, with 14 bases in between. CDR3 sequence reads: CASSIDWGGLDQPQHF. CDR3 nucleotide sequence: TGTGCCAGTAGTATAGATTGGGGTGGGTTGGATCAGCCCCAGCATTTT.

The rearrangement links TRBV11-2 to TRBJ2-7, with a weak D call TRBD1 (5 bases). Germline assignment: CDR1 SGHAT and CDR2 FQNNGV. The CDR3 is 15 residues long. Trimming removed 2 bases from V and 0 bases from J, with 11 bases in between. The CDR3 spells CASSLRQGLSYEQYF. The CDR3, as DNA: TGTGCCAGCAGCTTACGCCAGGGCCTCTCCTACGAGCAGTACTTC.

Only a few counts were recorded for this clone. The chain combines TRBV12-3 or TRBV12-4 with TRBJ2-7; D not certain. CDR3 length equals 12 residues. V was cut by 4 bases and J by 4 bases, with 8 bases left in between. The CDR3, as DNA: TGTGCCAGCAGTTCTCAGAGTTACGAGCAGTACTTC. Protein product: CASSSQSYEQYF.

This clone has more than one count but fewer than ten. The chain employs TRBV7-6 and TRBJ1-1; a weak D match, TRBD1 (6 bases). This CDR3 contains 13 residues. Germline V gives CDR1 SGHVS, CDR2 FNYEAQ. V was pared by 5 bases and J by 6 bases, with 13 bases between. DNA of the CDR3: TGTGCCAGCAGCACCTCACAGGGAGCTGAAGCTTTCTTT. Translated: CASSTSQGAEAFF.

This CDR3 is CASSQLVNEQFF. DNA for the CDR3: TGTGCCAGCAGTCAGTTAGTAAATGAGCAGTTCTTC. The chain uses TRBV28 and TRBJ2-1; D unclear. Between the trimmed V and J ends, which lost 5 bases and 7 bases, there was a span of 9 bases. The CDR3 is 12 amino acids. Germline CDR1 and CDR2: MDHEN and SYDVKM.

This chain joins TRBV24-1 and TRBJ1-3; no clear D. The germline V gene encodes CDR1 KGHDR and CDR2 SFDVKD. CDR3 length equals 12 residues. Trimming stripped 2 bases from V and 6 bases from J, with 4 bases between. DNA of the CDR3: TGTGCCACCAGTGATTATGAAAACACCATATATTTT. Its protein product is CATSDYENTIYF.

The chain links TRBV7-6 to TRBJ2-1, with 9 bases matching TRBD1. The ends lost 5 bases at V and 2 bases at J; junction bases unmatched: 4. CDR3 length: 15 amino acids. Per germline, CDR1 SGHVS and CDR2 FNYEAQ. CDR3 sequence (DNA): TGTGCCAGCAGCCAAACAGGGGGCCCCTACAATGAGCAGTTCTTC. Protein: CASSQTGGPYNEQFF.

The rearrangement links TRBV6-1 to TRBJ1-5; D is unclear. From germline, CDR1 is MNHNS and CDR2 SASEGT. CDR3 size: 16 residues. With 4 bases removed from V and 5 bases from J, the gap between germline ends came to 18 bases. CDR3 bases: TGTGCCAGCAGTGTCCCGGCCGGGGAGGCCCATCAGCCCCAGCATTTT. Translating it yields CASSVPAGEAHQPQHF.